A single sample gave rise to the 11 T cell receptor beta chains below, sequenced in a study of CD8 T cells in ankylosing spondylitis. TCRdb re-called the 5' RACE reads through MiXCR, storing one row per CDR3 protein. In the table there are around 250,000 distinct CDR3 sequences, about 10% of which are singletons. The sequencing input was blood, either unsorted or a sorted T cell fraction (not recorded which). The receptors were gathered from a male donor with ankylosing spondylitis or in good health (not recorded which).

This clonotype was counted at least ten times. J is TRBJ2-1 and V is TRBV7-8, with D maybe TRBD2 (5 bases). CDR1 is SGHVS, CDR2 FQNEAQ, per germline. The V end was cut by 7 bases, the J end by 4 bases, with 20 bases between. This CDR3 contains 16 residues. The CDR3 protein is CASTSLRTGLYNEQFF. In nucleotides, the CDR3 is TGTGCCAGCACCTCCTTACGGACGGGGTTATACAATGAGCAGTTCTTC.

The V gene is TRBV6-1, the J gene TRBJ1-1, with D uncertain. CDR1 is MNHNS and CDR2 is SASEGT in the germline V gene. This CDR3 has 14 amino acids. Trimming left V 0 bases short and J 2 bases short, with 7 bases between. CDR3 sequence reads: CASSEAYGNTEAFF. In DNA, the CDR3 is TGTGCCAGCAGTGAAGCGTACGGCAACACTGAAGCTTTCTTT.

CDR3 sequence: CASWRFPTPRYEQYF. As DNA, the CDR3 is TGTGCCTCCTGGAGGTTCCCTACACCACGCTACGAGCAGTACTTC. J is TRBJ2-7 and V is TRBV30; maybe TRBD2 (5 bases). The CDR3 length is 15 residues. Trimming took off 7 bases at V and 3 bases at J, with 22 bases between the two ends. Germline CDR1 GTSNPN, CDR2 SVGIG (reference sequence).

This clonotype was seen a few times. This chain uses TRBV6-4 with TRBJ2-2; perhaps TRBD1 as D (6 bases). V was trimmed by 7 bases and J by 3 bases, leaving 18 bases between them. Germline CDR1 is MRHNA and CDR2 is SNTAGT. This CDR3 contains 16 residues. The chain's CDR3 is CASTWKRGNYTGELFF. The CDR3, as DNA: TGTGCCAGCACCTGGAAGAGGGGGAACTACACCGGGGAGCTGTTTTTT.

In this sample, this clonotype turned up many times. The chain joins TRBV24-1 to TRBJ2-1; the D is unclear. Trimming removed 4 bases from V and 7 bases from J, with 7 bases in between. This CDR3 spans 12 amino acids. CDR1 is KGHDR, CDR2 SFDVKD, per germline. DNA of the CDR3: TGTGCCACCAGTGACGTGGAGAATGAGCAGTTCTTC. Translation gives CATSDVENEQFF.

This clonotype was recorded at least ten times. The V and J genes are TRBV27 and TRBJ2-3; tentative D call: TRBD2 (6 bases). Between the trimmed V and J ends, which lost 8 bases and 1 base, there was a span of 13 bases. Germline-derived CDR1 and CDR2 are MNHEY and SMNVEV (reference sequence). This CDR3 spans 14 amino acids. CDR3 DNA: TGTGCCAGCGGCCCGGAGGGTGGCACAGATACGCAGTATTTT. Its translation is CASGPEGGTDTQYF.

This clonotype has more than one count but fewer than ten. This chain joins TRBV3-1 and TRBJ2-5; 11 bases are a match to TRBD2. The V gene's germline CDR1 is LGHDT and CDR2 YNNKEL (reference sequence). CDR3 length: 14 amino acids. V trimming: 6 bases; J trimming: 9 bases; junction bases outside the gene matches: 9. DNA of the CDR3: TGTGCCAGCAGTGTTAGCGGGGGGGCTCGACCCCAGTACTTC. Amino acids: CASSVSGGARPQYF.

Comment on this clonotype: The junction departs from the called germline gene at one end, perhaps through a read error. The chain joins TRBV3-1 to TRBJ1-2; D uncertain. The CDR3 contains 16 residues. Germline CDR1 and CDR2: LGHDT and YNNKEL (reference sequence). CDR3 protein: CVSSPPGFSANYGYTF. The CDR3 bases are TGTGTCAGCAGCCCCCCCGGCTTCTCAGCTAACTATGGCTACACCTTC.

This clonotype was detected many times. J is TRBJ1-1 and V is TRBV5-1; D remains unclear. The V and J ends lost 4 bases and 7 bases respectively, with 17 bases between them. CDR1 and CDR2 from the germline V gene are SGHRS and YFSETQ. The CDR3 length is 14 residues. DNA of the CDR3: TGCGCCAGCAGCCGGCAGGTGACGCGGGTTGAAGCTTTCTTT. It codes for CASSRQVTRVEAFF.

V is TRBV28 and J is TRBJ1-1, with 7 nucleotides matching TRBD1. Trimming took 5 bases from V and 1 from J; bases not matched to a gene: 13. The CDR3 spans 17 residues. Germline V gene lookup returns CDR1 MDHEN and CDR2 SYDVKM. CDR3: CASSTPGTVKKNTEAFF. The CDR3 DNA follows: TGTGCCAGCAGTACCCCCGGGACAGTAAAAAAGAACACTGAAGCTTTCTTT.

This clonotype has ten or more counts. The V and J genes are TRBV5-1 and TRBJ1-1; tentative D call: TRBD1 (6 bases). Trimming removed 0 bases at V and 5 bases at J, with 8 bases between. The CDR3 runs 13 residues. Germline-derived CDR1 and CDR2 are SGHRS and YFSETQ. This CDR3 reads CASSLGGGTEAFF. In DNA form, the CDR3 reads TGCGCCAGCAGCTTGGGAGGGGGGACTGAAGCTTTCTTT.